This paragraph covers one T cell receptor (beta chain) sequence. Its antigen is unidentified. The sample originates from a study of post-analysis software for immune sequencing data. About the study: Secondary progressive, relapsing-remitting and progressive-relapsing multiple sclerosis were among the included disease courses. Study results and caveats: Patients used about 5 TRBV segments, including TRBV5-6, TRBV5-1 and TRBV20-1, more often than controls. Under the F measure, samples that were prepared in one batch clustered strongly together. Relative to controls, patients with multiple sclerosis showed significantly lower normalized Chao1 diversity.

Carried by the TCR beta cDNA libraries were unique molecular identifiers. The T cell input of 1 to 10 million gave a few hundred thousand cDNA molecules. In TCRdb, the PCR reads were re-called with MiXCR into one record per CDR3 protein. This table holds some 690,000 distinct CDR3 sequences, 25% to 30% found once. With 5 bases removed from V and 2 bases from J, the gap between germline ends came to 15 bases. The germline V gene encodes CDR1 SEHNR and CDR2 FQNEAQ (reference sequence). The CDR3 contains 15 residues. The source material was blood. The V call is TRBV7-9, the J call TRBJ2-5; possibly TRBD2 for D (6 bases). This TCR came from a girl under 18 with multiple sclerosis. CDR3 protein: CASSPVVGGQETQYF. The CDR3 bases are TGTGCCAGCAGCCCCGTGGTCGGAGGGCAAGAGACCCAGTACTTC.